This TCR beta chain originates from a study of blood T cell repertoires in COVID-19. Libraries were prepared by immunoSEQ multiplex PCR; TCRdb keeps only in-frame clonotypes and omits some of them. The table lists approximately 120,000 clones, 70% to 80% of them singletons. The CDR3 is 15 residues long. CDR1 is KGHSH, CDR2 LQKENI, per germline. V gave up 4 bases and J gave up 4 bases; unmatched junction bases: 3. The sample was peripheral blood. This receptor was identified in a human donor in a cohort sampled during active COVID-19. The chain is built from TRBV18 and TRBJ1-5, with 11 bases identical to TRBD1. The CDR3 DNA sequence: TGTGCCAGCTCACTTGGGACAGGGGGGAATCAGCCCCAGCATTTT. It encodes CASSLGTGGNQPQHF.